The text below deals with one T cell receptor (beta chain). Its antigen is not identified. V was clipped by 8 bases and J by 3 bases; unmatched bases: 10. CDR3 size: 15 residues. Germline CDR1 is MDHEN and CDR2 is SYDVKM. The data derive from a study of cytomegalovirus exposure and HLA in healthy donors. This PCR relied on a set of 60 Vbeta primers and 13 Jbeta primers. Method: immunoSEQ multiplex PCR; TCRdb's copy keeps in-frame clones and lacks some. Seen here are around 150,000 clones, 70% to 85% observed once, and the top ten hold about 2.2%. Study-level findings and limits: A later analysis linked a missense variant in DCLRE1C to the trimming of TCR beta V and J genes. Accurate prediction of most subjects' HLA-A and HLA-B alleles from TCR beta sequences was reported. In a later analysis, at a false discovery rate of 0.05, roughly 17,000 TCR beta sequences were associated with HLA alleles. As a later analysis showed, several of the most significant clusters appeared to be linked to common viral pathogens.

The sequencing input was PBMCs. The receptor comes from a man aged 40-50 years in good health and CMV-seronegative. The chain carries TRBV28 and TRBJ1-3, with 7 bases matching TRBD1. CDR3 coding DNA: TGTGCCAGCCTCCCTACAGGGGCCGGTGGAAACACCATATATTTT. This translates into CASLPTGAGGNTIYF.